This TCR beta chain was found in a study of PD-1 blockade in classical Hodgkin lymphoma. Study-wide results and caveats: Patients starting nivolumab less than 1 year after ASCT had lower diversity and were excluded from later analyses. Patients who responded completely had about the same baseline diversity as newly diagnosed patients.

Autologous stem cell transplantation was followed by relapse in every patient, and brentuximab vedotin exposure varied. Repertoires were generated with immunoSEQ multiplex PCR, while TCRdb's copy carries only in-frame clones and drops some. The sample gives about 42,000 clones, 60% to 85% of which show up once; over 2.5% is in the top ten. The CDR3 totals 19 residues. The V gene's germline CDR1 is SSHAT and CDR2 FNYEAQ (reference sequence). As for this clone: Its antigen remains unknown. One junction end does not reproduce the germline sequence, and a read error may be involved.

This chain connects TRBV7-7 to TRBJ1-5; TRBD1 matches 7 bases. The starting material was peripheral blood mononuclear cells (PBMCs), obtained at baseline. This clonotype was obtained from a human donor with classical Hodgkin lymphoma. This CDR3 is CASSLDPPRDSCSNQPQHF. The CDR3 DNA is TGTGCTAGCAGCTTAGATCCCCCCCGGGACAGCTGCAGCAATCAGCCCCAGCATTTT.